This T cell receptor (beta chain) was found in a study of technical replicates of blood from several donors (dated by TCRdb to about 2017). Libraries were built with the immunoSEQ multiplex PCR assay. TCRdb took this table from immuneACCESS and kept in-frame rearrangements with V and J called. Such tables lack part of the clones; where checked against another copy, unresolved V genes explain under half of the gap, and the rest is unexplained. The sample has under 95,000 clones on record, approximately 94% of them singletons. 0.25% of the sample lies in the top ten. The CDR3 goes from the cysteine to the phenylalanine over 15 residues. The retained sequence is limited to the CDR3, 45 bases, with the frame set at the first base. Unmatched junction bases come to 11, with V trimmed by 10 bases and J by 2 bases. As encoded in the germline V gene (reference sequence), CDR1 is LNHDA while CDR2 is SQIVND.

Concerning this clone itself: What this receptor recognizes is not known. No base quality values were provided; no much bigger clone lies one nucleotide off.

This TCR was sampled from a human donor in good health. Recombination joined TRBV19 with TRBJ2-1, and 7 junction bases match TRBD2. The material sequenced was T cells isolated from PBMCs. The nucleotide sequence is given as TGTGCCACCATGAAATGGGGGGGACCCTACAATGAGCAGTTCTTC. Translated, it reads CATMKWGGPYNEQFF.